These T cell receptor beta chains were read from a single sample in a study of cytomegalovirus exposure and HLA in healthy donors. Assay: immunoSEQ multiplex PCR; the TCRdb copy retains only in-frame clones and omits some. Here the sample spans some 210,000 clones, about nine tenths being singletons. Material: PBMCs. These receptors were obtained from a man in his thirties or forties in good health and CMV-seronegative. The CDR3 runs from the conserved cysteine through the conserved F or W. Each record gives: J gene, clone size, V gene, D gene, CDR3 DNA, CDR3 protein. The D gene is left open where the match is weak. Part of the rows lack a size; the others show once, few, many or a class for expanded clones.

J: TRBJ2-3; size: .; V: TRBV10-1; D: TRBD1; DNA: TGCGCCACTGCACAGGGGGCTATGCGGTATTTT; CDR3: CATAQGAMRYF
J: TRBJ2-7; size: .; V: TRBV4-2; D: .; DNA: TGTGCCAGCAGCGATCGGGCGGGATTCGCTTTGTACGAGCAGTACTTC; CDR3: CASSDRAGFALYEQYF
J: TRBJ1-1; size: .; V: TRBV9; D: .; DNA: TGTGCCAGCAGCACGTATACAGGAAATACTGAAGCTTTCTTT; CDR3: CASSTYTGNTEAFF
J: TRBJ2-5; size: .; V: TRBV2; D: .; DNA: TGTGCCAGCAGTGAAGCGCGGCCCTCTAGACAGCCTCTGGGGACCCAGTACTTC; CDR3: CASSEARPSRQPLGTQYF
J: TRBJ2-5; size: .; V: TRBV4-1; D: TRBD1; DNA: TGCGCCAGCAGCCTAGACAGGGGACAAGAGACCCAGTACTTC; CDR3: CASSLDRGQETQYF
J: TRBJ2-7; size: .; V: TRBV7-2; D: .; DNA: TGTGCCAGCAGCTCCACCCCCAGGCAGCTGAGCTCCTACGAGCAGTACTTC; CDR3: CASSSTPRQLSSYEQYF
J: TRBJ2-7; size: .; V: TRBV25-1; D: .; DNA: TGTGCCAGCAGCGAACAGACCTACGAGCAGTACTTC; CDR3: CASSEQTYEQYF
J: TRBJ1-3; size: .; V: TRBV20-1; D: .; DNA: TGCAGTGCTCTCCGGGGAAACACCATATATTTT; CDR3: CSALRGNTIYF
J: TRBJ1-1; size: .; V: TRBV28; D: .; DNA: TGTGCCAGCAGTTTCAGGACAGAGTCTTCTGAAGCTTTCTTT; CDR3: CASSFRTESSEAFF
J: TRBJ1-4; size: .; V: TRBV7-9; D: .; DNA: TGTTCCAGCAGCGCGGCGGTATGGGGGGGTAGATCGACTAATGAAAAACTGTTTTTT; CDR3: CSSSAAVWGGRSTNEKLFF
J: TRBJ2-3; size: once; V: TRBV10-2; D: .; DNA: TGCGCCAGCGGGGGCGGGGGAGGCACAGATACGCAGTATTTT; CDR3: CASGGGGGTDTQYF
J: TRBJ1-1; size: .; V: TRBV5-4; D: .; DNA: TGTGCCAGCAGCTTGGTACGGGGGGCATACCTGACGAACACTGAAGCTTTCTTT; CDR3: CASSLVRGAYLTNTEAFF
J: TRBJ1-1; size: .; V: TRBV28; D: .; DNA: TGTGCCAGCAGCCCCGGCGGGGGAAGGCCTGAAGCTTTCTTT; CDR3: CASSPGGGRPEAFF
J: TRBJ2-1; size: .; V: TRBV4-1; D: .; DNA: TGCGCCAGCAGCTTCGGGAATTTACAGTTCTTC; CDR3: CASSFGNLQFF
J: TRBJ2-7; size: .; V: TRBV28; D: TRBD1; DNA: TGTGCCAGCAGTCAGACAGGGGAGCTAGTCGACGAGCAGTACTTC; CDR3: CASSQTGELVDEQYF
J: TRBJ2-7; size: .; V: TRBV4-1; D: .; DNA: TGCGCCAGCAGCCAAGGAAACAGGTTCGACGAGCAGTACTTC; CDR3: CASSQGNRFDEQYF
J: TRBJ2-7; size: few; V: TRBV5-1; D: TRBD2; DNA: TGCGCCAGCAGGCGGGAGAGCTCCTACGAGCAGTACTTC; CDR3: CASRRESSYEQYF
J: TRBJ2-7; size: .; V: TRBV11-1; D: .; DNA: TGTGCCAGCAGCCGACCGGGATCAGACTACGAGCAGTACTTC; CDR3: CASSRPGSDYEQYF
J: TRBJ1-5; size: .; V: TRBV2; D: TRBD1; DNA: TGTGCCAGCAGTGGACAGGGGGGCCAGCCCCAGCATTTT; CDR3: CASSGQGGQPQHF
J: TRBJ2-1; size: .; V: TRBV18; D: TRBD2; DNA: TGTGCCAGCTCACCAAGCGGCGGTTTAGCGGGGGCTCTCAATGAGCAGTTCTTC; CDR3: CASSPSGGLAGALNEQFF
J: TRBJ1-2; size: .; V: TRBV29-1; D: .; DNA: TGCAGCGTTGATAGGACAAGCAAGGGCGACGGCTACACCTTC; CDR3: CSVDRTSKGDGYTF
J: TRBJ1-5; size: .; V: TRBV6-5; D: TRBD1; DNA: TGTGCCAGCAGTCTAGACAGGGGCAAACAGCCCCAGCATTTT; CDR3: CASSLDRGKQPQHF
J: TRBJ1-3; size: .; V: TRBV5-4; D: .; DNA: TGTGCCAGCACCAATTCCCCCGGGGGGGGCTCTGGAAACACCATATATTTT; CDR3: CASTNSPGGGSGNTIYF
J: TRBJ1-2; size: few; V: TRBV7-2; D: .; DNA: TGTGCCAGCAGCTCCAGGACGGGAGCTAACTATGGCTACACCTTC; CDR3: CASSSRTGANYGYTF
J: TRBJ1-2; size: .; V: TRBV7-2; D: .; DNA: TGTGCCAGCAGCTGGGGCAGGGAGGACTATGGCTACACCTTC; CDR3: CASSWGREDYGYTF
J: TRBJ2-7; size: .; V: TRBV2; D: .; DNA: TGTGCCAGCAGTGGGGCCCCAGGGGCAGCGTATTACGAGCAGTACTTC; CDR3: CASSGAPGAAYYEQYF
J: TRBJ2-7; size: .; V: TRBV27; D: .; DNA: TGTGCCAGCAGTTTAAGGACAAGATACGAGCAGTACTTC; CDR3: CASSLRTRYEQYF
J: TRBJ2-3; size: .; V: TRBV11-2; D: TRBD1; DNA: TGTGCCAGCAGCTTAGTTTCGGCCGGGACAGGGGCGACAGATACGCAGTATTTT; CDR3: CASSLVSAGTGATDTQYF
J: TRBJ2-5; size: .; V: TRBV27; D: TRBD2; DNA: TGTGCCAGCAAACAGGGACTAGCGGGAGGGCGAGAGCGGGAAGAGACCCAGTACTTC; CDR3: CASKQGLAGGREREETQYF
J: TRBJ2-5; size: .; V: TRBV6-1; D: .; DNA: TGTGCCAGCAGTGACATAGTTGGAAAACTAGTGGAGACCCAGTACTTC; CDR3: CASSDIVGKLVETQYF
J: TRBJ1-1; size: .; V: TRBV6-5; D: TRBD1; DNA: TGTGCCAGCGGGAACAGGGGGTCTAACACTGAAGCTTTCTTT; CDR3: CASGNRGSNTEAFF
J: TRBJ1-5; size: once; V: TRBV19; D: .; DNA: TGTGCCAGTAGCGGGGAATCGGGCAATCAGCCCCAGCATTTT; CDR3: CASSGESGNQPQHF
J: TRBJ2-3; size: .; V: TRBV19; D: TRBD2; DNA: TGTGCCAGTGTCTTGCGGGGGGGCCAGACAGATACGCAGTATTTT; CDR3: CASVLRGGQTDTQYF
J: TRBJ2-1; size: .; V: TRBV19; D: .; DNA: TGTGCCAGTAGTATGGGGGGACGGTACAATGAGCAGTTCTTC; CDR3: CASSMGGRYNEQFF
J: TRBJ2-2; size: .; V: TRBV7-2; D: .; DNA: TGTGCCAGCAGCTTAGCGATGCGCGCCGGGGAGCTGTTTTTT; CDR3: CASSLAMRAGELFF
J: TRBJ1-1; size: .; V: TRBV27; D: .; DNA: TGTGCCAGCAGTTTAACAGCTAACACTGAAGCTTTCTTT; CDR3: CASSLTANTEAFF
J: TRBJ1-2; size: .; V: TRBV6-1; D: .; DNA: TGTGCCAGCAGTGAATCAGGGGATGGCTACACCTTC; CDR3: CASSESGDGYTF
J: TRBJ2-2; size: .; V: TRBV28; D: TRBD1; DNA: TGTGCCAGCAGCTCGGGACAGGTCAACACCGGGGAGCTGTTTTTT; CDR3: CASSSGQVNTGELFF
J: TRBJ2-3; size: .; V: TRBV4-2; D: TRBD2; DNA: TGTGCCAGCAGCCGGGAGACTAGCGGTATGGATACGCAGTATTTT; CDR3: CASSRETSGMDTQYF
J: TRBJ2-7; size: .; V: TRBV5-6; D: TRBD2; DNA: TGTGCCGGCAGCTCAACTAGCGGGGGGGCAAGGGAGCAGTACTTC; CDR3: CAGSSTSGGAREQYF
J: TRBJ2-7; size: .; V: TRBV14; D: TRBD1; DNA: TGTGCCAGCAGCCAAGGACAGGGGCCCTACGAGCAGTACTTC; CDR3: CASSQGQGPYEQYF
J: TRBJ2-7; size: .; V: TRBV7-9; D: .; DNA: TGTGCCAGCAGCTTAGGCGGGACAGAGCATGAGTACTTC; CDR3: CASSLGGTEHEYF
J: TRBJ2-7; size: .; V: TRBV4-3; D: TRBD2; DNA: TGCGCCAGCAGCCAGCGTCGGGGGGACGAGCAGTACTTC; CDR3: CASSQRRGDEQYF
J: TRBJ1-4; size: .; V: TRBV10-3; D: TRBD1; DNA: TGTGCCACAAAAGCCGGGGACAGGGCTATCGAAAAACTGTTTTTT; CDR3: CATKAGDRAIEKLFF
J: TRBJ2-3; size: .; V: TRBV4-3; D: TRBD2; DNA: TGCGCCAGCAGCCAATCCGGGGGGGCTGCAGATACGCAGTATTTT; CDR3: CASSQSGGAADTQYF
J: TRBJ1-2; size: few; V: TRBV11-2; D: TRBD1; DNA: TGTGCCAGCAAAAAGACAGGGGGCGGCTATGGCTACACCTTC; CDR3: CASKKTGGGYGYTF
J: TRBJ1-1; size: .; V: TRBV5-4; D: TRBD1; DNA: TGTGCCAGCAGACGAACAGGGGGCCATTTTACTGAAGCTTTCTTT; CDR3: CASRRTGGHFTEAFF
J: TRBJ2-2; size: .; V: TRBV6-6; D: .; DNA: TGTGCCAGCAGGCGATCGGGCACCGGGGAGCTGTTTTTT; CDR3: CASRRSGTGELFF
J: TRBJ2-7; size: .; V: TRBV6-6; D: TRBD1; DNA: TGTGCCAGCAGTTCCGTGGACAGGGGGCTCGAGCAGTACTTC; CDR3: CASSSVDRGLEQYF
J: TRBJ2-1; size: .; V: TRBV25-1; D: .; DNA: TGTGCCAGCAGTGAATCCCAAATTCTTCGGAGGGTGGGTGATGAGCAGTTCTTC; CDR3: CASSESQILRRVGDEQFF
J: TRBJ2-5; size: .; V: TRBV10-2; D: .; DNA: TGCGCCAGCAGTGACGAGGGTGTGACCCAGTACTTC; CDR3: CASSDEGVTQYF
J: TRBJ2-2; size: .; V: TRBV28; D: .; DNA: TGTGCCAGCAGTTTGTACAGCATCCAAACGAACACCGGGGAGCTGTTTTTT; CDR3: CASSLYSIQTNTGELFF
J: TRBJ1-2; size: .; V: TRBV7-9; D: TRBD1; DNA: TGTGCCAGCAGCGGGACAGGGGTCGGTGGCTACACCTTC; CDR3: CASSGTGVGGYTF
J: TRBJ1-1; size: .; V: TRBV7-2; D: .; DNA: TGTGCCAGCAGCTGGGGGGGTTCGAACACTGAAGCTTTCTTT; CDR3: CASSWGGSNTEAFF
J: TRBJ2-7; size: .; V: TRBV19; D: .; DNA: TGTGCCAGTAGTATAAGGGGGAGCTCCTACGAGCAGTACTTC; CDR3: CASSIRGSSYEQYF
J: TRBJ2-1; size: .; V: TRBV4-1; D: TRBD2; DNA: TGCGCCAGCAGCCAAGGGGAGGGCTACAATGAGCAGTTCTTC; CDR3: CASSQGEGYNEQFF
J: TRBJ2-3; size: .; V: TRBV5-1; D: .; DNA: TGCGCCAGCACTCGCGGAGGGACCTCTAGCACAGATACGCAGTATTTT; CDR3: CASTRGGTSSTDTQYF